Each of the 17 T cell receptor beta chains below was sequenced from the same sample in a study of OX40 agonist ivuxolimab in advanced cancers. TCRdb's table, derived via immunoSEQ multiplex PCR, lists solely in-frame clones and lacks some. This table has 65,000 to 100,000 clones, about 94% appearing once. The input for sequencing was CD4+ or CD8+ T cells sorted from blood, taken in a trial of the OX40 agonist ivuxolimab. These receptors were obtained from an adult with an advanced solid tumor such as melanoma, head and neck, liver or kidney cancer.

This chain connects TRBV7-9 to TRBJ1-4; 9 positions match TRBD1. The CDR3 contains 17 residues. The J segment lost 13 bases and the V segment lost 4 bases, leaving 19 bases of the junction unmatched. Germline loops: CDR1 SEHNR, CDR2 FQNEAQ (reference sequence). CDR3 in DNA: TGTGCCAGCAGCTCCCAACAGGGGGCGACAGGGGGGGGGAGACTGTTTTTT. It encodes CASSSQQGATGGGRLFF.

V usage is TRBV9 and J usage is TRBJ1-1; no reliable D call. The germline V gene has CDR1 SGDLS and CDR2 YYNGEE. The V end lost 0 bases, the J end lost 5 bases, and 11 bases lay between the germline ends. The CDR3 runs to 14 residues. The CDR3 coding sequence is TGTGCCAGCAGCGTAGAGGGATGGCCGACTGAAGCTTTCTTT. It codes for CASSVEGWPTEAFF.

This chain joins TRBV2 and TRBJ2-2; weak D call: TRBD1 (5 bases). The germline V gene has CDR1 SNHLY and CDR2 FYNNEI. CDR3 length equals 14 residues. Trimming took 7 bases from V and 2 from J, leaving 11 bases between them. The DNA for the CDR3 is TGTGCCAGCAACGGCAGGGAAAACACCGGGGAGCTGTTTTTT. Protein product: CASNGRENTGELFF.

The V call is TRBV11-3, the J call TRBJ2-7, with D possibly being TRBD1 (6 bases). With 5 bases removed from V and 0 bases from J, the gap between germline ends came to 8 bases. This CDR3 has 13 amino acids. Germline assignment: CDR1 SGHNT and CDR2 YENEEA. The CDR3 DNA is TGTGCCAGCAGCGGGGACAACTCCTACGAGCAGTACTTC. Translated: CASSGDNSYEQYF.

This sequence joins TRBV28 and TRBJ1-6, with D perhaps TRBD1 (5 bases). The CDR3 loop spans 16 amino acids. The V end was cut by 0 bases, the J end by 10 bases, with 16 bases between. Germline assignment: CDR1 MDHEN and CDR2 SYDVKM. The CDR3 reads CASSLWSGRSGSPLHF. CDR3 sequence (DNA): TGTGCCAGCAGTTTATGGTCAGGGAGATCGGGATCACCCCTCCACTTT.

The chain has TRBV7-7 and TRBJ2-3, with D uncertain. The CDR3 covers 13 residues. The V and J ends lost 1 base and 2 bases respectively, with 4 bases between them. The germline gives CDR1 SSHAT, CDR2 FNYEAQ (reference sequence). The CDR3 here is CASSLVPTDTQYF. CDR3 coding DNA: TGTGCCAGCAGCTTAGTACCCACAGATACGCAGTATTTT.

The chain has TRBV11-2 and TRBJ2-3, with TRBD2 matching 9 bases. The J segment lost 3 bases and the V segment lost 1 base, leaving 11 bases of the junction unmatched. Germline CDR1 SGHAT, CDR2 FQNNGV. The length of the CDR3 is 18 residues. CDR3 loop: CASSLAGGRALGTDTQYF. CDR3 in DNA: TGTGCCAGCAGCTTAGCTGGCGGGAGGGCCTTAGGTACAGATACGCAGTATTTT. The complete variable domain, with remaining parts taken from reference TRBV11-2 and TRBJ2-3, reads EAGVAQSPRYKIIEKRQSVAFWCNPISGHATLYWYQQILGQGPKLLIQFQNNGVVDDSQLPKDRFSAERLKGVDSTLKIQPAKLEDSAVYLCASSLAGGRALGTDTQYFGPGTRLTVL.

The chain is built from TRBV4-1 and TRBJ1-1, with D unclear. Trimming stripped 0 bases from V and 0 bases from J, with 8 bases between. Germline V gene lookup returns CDR1 MGHRA and CDR2 YSYEKL. This CDR3 region has 15 residues. As DNA, the CDR3 is TGCGCCAGCAGCCAAGATGGAAGGGTGAACACTGAAGCTTTCTTT. Translation gives CASSQDGRVNTEAFF.

V and J are TRBV27 and TRBJ1-2; 8 nucleotides agree with TRBD1. CDR1 and CDR2 from the germline V gene are MNHEY and SMNVEV (reference sequence). The J segment lost 6 bases and the V segment lost 6 bases, leaving 9 bases of the junction unmatched. The CDR3 has 14 amino acids. Here the CDR3 reads CASRITGGTDGYTF. In nucleotides, the CDR3 is TGTGCCAGCAGGATTACAGGGGGAACGGATGGCTACACCTTC.

The chain couples TRBV11-2 to TRBJ2-7, with D unresolved. In germline, CDR1 is SGHAT, CDR2 FQNNGV. Trimming removed 5 bases from V and 0 bases from J, with 17 bases in between. CDR3 length: 16 amino acids. CDR3 sequence: CASSPRYSYSSYEQYF. CDR3 in DNA: TGTGCCAGCAGCCCCAGATACTCCTATTCCTCCTACGAGCAGTACTTC.

The chain links TRBV27 to TRBJ2-7; D is uncertain. Per the germline V gene, CDR1 is MNHEY and CDR2 is SMNVEV (reference sequence). This CDR3 has 13 residues. Trimming pared 6 bases from V and 3 bases from J, leaving 12 bases between. The CDR3, as DNA: TGTGCCAGCAGGTCCGAACTCGACTACGAGCAGTACTTC. Protein product: CASRSELDYEQYF.

This chain connects TRBV28 to TRBJ1-6; the D is unclear. This CDR3 is 14 amino acids long. Trimming took off 6 bases at V and 7 bases at J, with 13 bases between the two ends. Germline V gives CDR1 MDHEN, CDR2 SYDVKM. The CDR3 here is CASRTALLNSPLHF. The CDR3 region has the DNA TGTGCCAGCAGGACGGCCCTCCTAAATTCACCCCTCCACTTT.

The CDR3 nucleotides are TGTGCCAGCAGTTTTACCGGGACAGATGACTTTAACACTGAAGCTTTCTTT. This translates into CASSFTGTDDFNTEAFF. The chain recombines TRBV5-4 with TRBJ1-1; 7 bases are a match to TRBD1. V gave up 5 bases and J gave up 2 bases; unmatched junction bases: 15. In germline, CDR1 is SGHNT, CDR2 YYREEE (reference sequence). CDR3 size: 17 residues. The whole variable domain, remainder taken from reference TRBV5-4 and TRBJ1-1, is ETGVTQSPTHLIKTRGQQVTLRCSSQSGHNTVSWYQQALGQGPQFIFQYYREEENGRGNFPPRFSGLQFPNYSSELNVNALELDDSALYLCASSFTGTDDFNTEAFFGQGTRLTVV.

J is TRBJ1-4 and V is TRBV4-1; tentative D call: TRBD1 (5 bases). The CDR3 is made up of 17 amino acids. In germline, CDR1 is MGHRA, CDR2 YSYEKL. Trimming stripped 0 bases from V and 3 bases from J, with 14 bases between. CDR3: CASSQDYLRDPNEKLFF. Here the CDR3 DNA reads TGCGCCAGCAGCCAAGACTACCTCCGGGACCCTAATGAAAAACTGTTTTTT.

The rearrangement links TRBV18 to TRBJ2-7, with 11 bases fitting TRBD1. Germline V gives CDR1 KGHSH, CDR2 LQKENI. The CDR3 is 18 amino acids. With 0 bases clipped from V and 5 bases from J, the junction kept 12 bases outside the gene matches. CDR3 protein: CASSPPGQGGEGFDEQYF. The CDR3 nucleotides are TGTGCCAGCTCACCACCGGGACAGGGGGGCGAGGGGTTCGACGAGCAGTACTTC.

The gene calls are TRBV7-2 and TRBJ2-1; TRBD2 aligns across 11 bases. Germline lookup yields CDR1 SGHTA and CDR2 FQGNSA. The CDR3 runs 19 residues. V trimming: 0 bases; J trimming: 1 base; junction bases outside the gene matches: 8. The CDR3 DNA sequence: TGTGCCAGCAGCTTAGCGCTAAGTATAGCGGGAGGGTCCTACAATGAGCAGTTCTTC. It codes for CASSLALSIAGGSYNEQFF.

The V call is TRBV9, the J call TRBJ2-7, with TRBD2 matching over 7 bases. V lost 2 bases and J lost 2; bases outside the gene matches: 4. The CDR3 sequence is 14 residues long. From germline, CDR1 is SGDLS and CDR2 YYNGEE. The CDR3 reads CASSVSSGTYEQYF. The CDR3 bases are TGTGCCAGCAGCGTTTCTAGCGGAACCTACGAGCAGTACTTC.